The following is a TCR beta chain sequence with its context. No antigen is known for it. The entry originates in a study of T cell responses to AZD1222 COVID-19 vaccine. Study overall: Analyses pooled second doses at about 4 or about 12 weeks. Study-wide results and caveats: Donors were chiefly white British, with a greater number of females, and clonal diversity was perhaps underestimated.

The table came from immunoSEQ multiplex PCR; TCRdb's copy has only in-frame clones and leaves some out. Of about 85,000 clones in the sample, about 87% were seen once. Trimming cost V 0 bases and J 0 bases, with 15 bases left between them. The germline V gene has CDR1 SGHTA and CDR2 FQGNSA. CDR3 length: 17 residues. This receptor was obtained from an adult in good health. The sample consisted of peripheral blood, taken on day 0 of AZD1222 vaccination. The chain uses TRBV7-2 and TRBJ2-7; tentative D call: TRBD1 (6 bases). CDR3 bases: TGTGCCAGCAGCTTAGCGCGTCGAGGGGGAAGCTCCTACGAGCAGTACTTC. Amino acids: CASSLARRGGSSYEQYF.